This entry concerns a single T cell receptor beta chain. V was shortened by 1 base and J by 5 bases, with 13 bases between the two germline ends. The CDR3 covers 15 residues. The germline V gene has CDR1 SGDLS and CDR2 YYNGEE. This sample stems from a study of CD8+ T cells in alopecia areata. At the level of the study: Treated patients were dosed with oral tofacitinib, taking 5 to 10 mg twice daily.

Extracted from the samples, RNA was reverse transcribed into cDNA to serve as the sequencing template. Using immunoSEQ multiplex PCR, the repertoire was profiled, and TCRdb retains in-frame clones only, with some absent. This table holds about 98,000 clones, roughly 47% found once. The J gene is TRBJ2-1, the V gene TRBV9, with D uncertain. The origin of this receptor is a human donor with alopecia areata. Sequencing was carried out using CD4+ T cells sorted from blood. The DNA of the CDR3 is TGTGCCAGCAGCGTATCGCTCCGAACGGACAATGAGCAGTTCTTC. Protein: CASSVSLRTDNEQFF.